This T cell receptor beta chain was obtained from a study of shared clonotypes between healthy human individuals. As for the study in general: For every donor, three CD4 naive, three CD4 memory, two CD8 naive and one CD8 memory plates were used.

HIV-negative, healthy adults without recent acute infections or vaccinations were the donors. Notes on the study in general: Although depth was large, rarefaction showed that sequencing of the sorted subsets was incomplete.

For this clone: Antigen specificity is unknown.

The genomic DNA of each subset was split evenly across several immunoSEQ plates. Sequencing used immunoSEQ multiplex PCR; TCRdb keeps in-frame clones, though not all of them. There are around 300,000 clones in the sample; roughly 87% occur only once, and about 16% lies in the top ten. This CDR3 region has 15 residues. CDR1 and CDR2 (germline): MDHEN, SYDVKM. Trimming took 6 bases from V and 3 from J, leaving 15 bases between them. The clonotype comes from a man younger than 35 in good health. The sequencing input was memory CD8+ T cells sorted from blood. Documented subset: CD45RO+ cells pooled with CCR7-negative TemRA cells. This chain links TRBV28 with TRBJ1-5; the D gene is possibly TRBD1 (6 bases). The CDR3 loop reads CASSLDGGHNQPQHF. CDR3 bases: TGTGCCAGCAGCCTTGACGGGGGGCACAATCAGCCCCAGCATTTT.